Detailed here is one T cell receptor (beta chain). What it binds is not known. A much larger clone is a single base away; this may be a read error. The data stem from a study of human T cells and chemical hapten exposure. Study as a whole: DPC at 2% was the sensitizing agent, placed on roughly 2 cm by roughly 2 cm of upper inner arm skin. General study results and limits: PT1 expanded TCR counts and patch test score correlated positively. Relative to control repertoires, expanded TCRs gave rise to significantly more large CDR3 similarity clusters.

As to time point: pre-sensitization, week 0. Noted treatment: therapeutic diphenylcyclopropenone sensitization with weekly scalp DPC. Donors, patients with alopecia ranging from 18 to 70 years old and judged suitable for DPC, provided samples. TCRdb called the RACE reads again in MiXCR, with one record for every CDR3 protein. The sample shows 80,000 to 95,000 distinct CDR3 sequences, 9.6% of them seen only once. The CDR3 runs to 15 residues. Germline CDR1 is LGHDT and CDR2 is YNNKEL (reference sequence). V lost 1 base, J lost 10 bases, and 16 bases lay in between. This TCR was recovered from a middle-aged woman with alopecia areata. Some clones in this sample may be carry-over from other donors' samples. The specimen comprised whole blood, sampled in connection with sensitization to the hapten diphenylcyclopropenone (DPC). The V call is TRBV3-1, the J call TRBJ1-4; tentatively, D is TRBD1 (5 bases). The CDR3 bases are TGTGCCAGCAGCCAAGGATTCCGGGGCCGGACAAAACTGTTTTTT. Translation gives CASSQGFRGRTKLFF.